Listed below are T cell receptor beta chains from one sample, sequenced in a study of CD8+ T cells in alopecia areata. TCRdb keeps only in-frame clones here, not all; method: immunoSEQ multiplex PCR. This table holds 150,000 to 250,000 clones, 55% to 75% found once. Sequencing used CD4+ T cells sorted from blood, obtained at week 24, from a patient treated with tofacitinib. All receptors derive from a human donor with alopecia areata. Each CDR3 is given with its conserved first and last residue. Each record gives: clone size, V gene, D gene, J gene, CDR3 DNA, CDR3 protein. A D gene is named only where the DNA matches it firmly. Clone size is shown for a subset of rows, as once, few, many or a class of expanded clone.

clone_size: -; v_call: TRBV4-3; d_call: TRBD2; j_call: TRBJ2-3; cdr3_nt: TGCGCCAGCAGCCACGCGGGGGGCCTCACAGATACGCAGTATTTT; cdr3_aa: CASSHAGGLTDTQYF
clone_size: -; v_call: TRBV7-9; d_call: -; j_call: TRBJ1-1; cdr3_nt: TGTGCCAGCAGCGTCTCGGGGGTCGAAGCTTTCTTT; cdr3_aa: CASSVSGVEAFF
clone_size: -; v_call: TRBV6-5; d_call: TRBD2; j_call: TRBJ2-7; cdr3_nt: TGTGCCAGCAGTAGACTAGCGGGAGGGCCGGGCGAGCAGTACTTC; cdr3_aa: CASSRLAGGPGEQYF
clone_size: -; v_call: TRBV5-6; d_call: -; j_call: TRBJ2-5; cdr3_nt: TGTGCCAGCAGCTCTATAATAGGGCTAGCTCAAGAGACCCAGTACTTC; cdr3_aa: CASSSIIGLAQETQYF
clone_size: once; v_call: TRBV27; d_call: -; j_call: TRBJ1-4; cdr3_nt: TGTGCCAGCAGTTTATCAGGGATCGGAGAAAAACTGTTTTTT; cdr3_aa: CASSLSGIGEKLFF
clone_size: -; v_call: TRBV27; d_call: TRBD1; j_call: TRBJ2-3; cdr3_nt: TGTGCCAGCAGAAGGGACAGTGGCACAGATACGCAGTATTTT; cdr3_aa: CASRRDSGTDTQYF
clone_size: few; v_call: TRBV5-4; d_call: -; j_call: TRBJ2-2; cdr3_nt: TGTGCCAGCAGCCCCGAACTAGAGTTCAAGACCGGGGAGCTGTTTTTT; cdr3_aa: CASSPELEFKTGELFF
clone_size: -; v_call: TRBV2; d_call: TRBD2; j_call: TRBJ2-4; cdr3_nt: TGTGCCAGCACCTACCTGACTAGCGGCCAAAACATTCAGTACTTC; cdr3_aa: CASTYLTSGQNIQYF
clone_size: -; v_call: TRBV30; d_call: -; j_call: TRBJ2-7; cdr3_nt: TGTGCCTGGAACCCAGGAACAGAATACGAGCAGTACTTC; cdr3_aa: CAWNPGTEYEQYF
clone_size: -; v_call: TRBV11-2; d_call: -; j_call: TRBJ2-5; cdr3_nt: TGTGCCAGCAGCTTCGGCCACCAAGAGACCCAGTACTTC; cdr3_aa: CASSFGHQETQYF
clone_size: -; v_call: TRBV7-2; d_call: -; j_call: TRBJ1-5; cdr3_nt: TGTGCCAGCAGCTTAGACAAAGGGGCCCAGCCCCAGCATTTT; cdr3_aa: CASSLDKGAQPQHF
clone_size: -; v_call: TRBV7-2; d_call: -; j_call: TRBJ1-3; cdr3_nt: TGTGCCAGCAGCTCAGGGCGTCCTGCTGGAAACACCATATATTTT; cdr3_aa: CASSSGRPAGNTIYF
clone_size: -; v_call: TRBV5-1; d_call: -; j_call: TRBJ2-7; cdr3_nt: TGCGCCAGCAGCTTGTCCGGGACCTCCTACGAGCAGTACTTC; cdr3_aa: CASSLSGTSYEQYF
clone_size: -; v_call: TRBV6-5; d_call: -; j_call: TRBJ2-3; cdr3_nt: TGTGCCAGCAGGGGCAAATACACAGATACGCAGTATTTT; cdr3_aa: CASRGKYTDTQYF
clone_size: few; v_call: TRBV4-2; d_call: TRBD1; j_call: TRBJ1-1; cdr3_nt: TGTGCCAGCAGCCCGGACAGGGCGACTGAAGCTTTCTTT; cdr3_aa: CASSPDRATEAFF
clone_size: -; v_call: TRBV7-2; d_call: -; j_call: TRBJ1-1; cdr3_nt: TGTGCCAGCAGCTCGGGACAACTGAACACTGAAGCTTTCTTT; cdr3_aa: CASSSGQLNTEAFF
clone_size: -; v_call: TRBV5-6; d_call: -; j_call: TRBJ2-3; cdr3_nt: TGTGCCAGCAGCTTGGACCAGGGAACAGATACGCAGTATTTT; cdr3_aa: CASSLDQGTDTQYF
clone_size: -; v_call: TRBV7-9; d_call: TRBD1; j_call: TRBJ1-1; cdr3_nt: TGTGCCAGCAGCTTAGAGGGTCCAGGGGGCACTGAAGCTTTCTTT; cdr3_aa: CASSLEGPGGTEAFF
clone_size: -; v_call: TRBV5-1; d_call: -; j_call: TRBJ1-6; cdr3_nt: TGCGCCAGCAGCCGCGAGACCCGACAGGTCTCAAATAATTCACCCCTCCACTTT; cdr3_aa: CASSRETRQVSNNSPLHF
clone_size: -; v_call: TRBV5-1; d_call: TRBD2; j_call: TRBJ2-1; cdr3_nt: TGCGCCAGCAGCGCACTAGCGGGAGACAATGAGCAGTTCTTC; cdr3_aa: CASSALAGDNEQFF
clone_size: -; v_call: TRBV10-3; d_call: -; j_call: TRBJ1-2; cdr3_nt: TGTGCCATCAGTGAATTTATCCCGACGGGGGATGGCTACACCTTC; cdr3_aa: CAISEFIPTGDGYTF
clone_size: -; v_call: TRBV4-3; d_call: TRBD1; j_call: TRBJ1-1; cdr3_nt: TGCGCCAGCAGCCAAGGACAGGGGGGAAACACTGAAGCTTTCTTT; cdr3_aa: CASSQGQGGNTEAFF
clone_size: -; v_call: TRBV29-1; d_call: -; j_call: TRBJ2-2; cdr3_nt: TGCAGCGCACAGGGTGGGCTAAACACCGGGGAGCTGTTTTTT; cdr3_aa: CSAQGGLNTGELFF
clone_size: -; v_call: TRBV15; d_call: -; j_call: TRBJ2-1; cdr3_nt: TGTGCCACCAGCAGAGATGTCAGTCCCAATGAGCAGTTCTTC; cdr3_aa: CATSRDVSPNEQFF
clone_size: -; v_call: TRBV2; d_call: -; j_call: TRBJ2-2; cdr3_nt: TGTGCCAGCAGTGGATCGAACACCGGGGAGCTGTTTTTT; cdr3_aa: CASSGSNTGELFF
clone_size: few; v_call: TRBV5-1; d_call: TRBD1; j_call: TRBJ2-3; cdr3_nt: TGCGCCAGCGCAATCGGACAGGGGACAGATACGCAGTATTTT; cdr3_aa: CASAIGQGTDTQYF
clone_size: -; v_call: TRBV7-9; d_call: -; j_call: TRBJ2-3; cdr3_nt: TGTGCCAGCAGCTTAGCACTAGATACGCAGTATTTT; cdr3_aa: CASSLALDTQYF
clone_size: -; v_call: TRBV5-1; d_call: -; j_call: TRBJ2-6; cdr3_nt: TGCGCCAGCAGCCCTCCTGGACAGCACTTCTCTGGGGCCAACGTCCTGACTTTC; cdr3_aa: CASSPPGQHFSGANVLTF
clone_size: -; v_call: TRBV6-5; d_call: -; j_call: TRBJ1-2; cdr3_nt: TGTGCCAGCACCCCGGACAGAAACTATGGCTACACCTTC; cdr3_aa: CASTPDRNYGYTF
clone_size: -; v_call: TRBV19; d_call: -; j_call: TRBJ2-1; cdr3_nt: TGTGCCAGTAGTATAGGGAATGAGCAGTTCTTC; cdr3_aa: CASSIGNEQFF
clone_size: -; v_call: TRBV27; d_call: -; j_call: TRBJ1-4; cdr3_nt: TGTGCCAGCAGTTCGAGGGCAGGGATTAATGAAAAACTGTTTTTT; cdr3_aa: CASSSRAGINEKLFF
clone_size: few; v_call: TRBV4-2; d_call: -; j_call: TRBJ1-2; cdr3_nt: TGTGCCAGCAGCCAAGATCCGACAGCCACCACCTTC; cdr3_aa: CASSQDPTATTF
clone_size: -; v_call: TRBV5-1; d_call: -; j_call: TRBJ2-1; cdr3_nt: TGCGCCAGCAGCTTGCAAGGGGCCCATCGGTACAATGAGCAGTTCTTC; cdr3_aa: CASSLQGAHRYNEQFF
clone_size: few; v_call: TRBV28; d_call: -; j_call: TRBJ2-7; cdr3_nt: TGTGCGGTGGGCTACGAGCAGTACTTC; cdr3_aa: CAVGYEQYF
clone_size: few; v_call: TRBV18; d_call: -; j_call: TRBJ2-5; cdr3_nt: TGTGCCAGCCACCAGTTGGAGGGGGAGACCCAGTACTTC; cdr3_aa: CASHQLEGETQYF
clone_size: -; v_call: TRBV9; d_call: -; j_call: TRBJ1-1; cdr3_nt: TGTGCCAGCAGCGTAGAAGGGGTTGAAGCTTTCTTT; cdr3_aa: CASSVEGVEAFF
clone_size: -; v_call: TRBV7-8; d_call: -; j_call: TRBJ2-4; cdr3_nt: TGTGCCACCAGCTATCTCTCCGGGAACATTCAGTACTTC; cdr3_aa: CATSYLSGNIQYF
clone_size: -; v_call: TRBV6-5; d_call: -; j_call: TRBJ1-1; cdr3_nt: TGTGCCAGCAGCGAATCCGGGACAAGGGTAGCTTTCTTT; cdr3_aa: CASSESGTRVAFF
clone_size: few; v_call: TRBV29-1; d_call: -; j_call: TRBJ2-5; cdr3_nt: TGCAGCGTTTACCGCGACAGGATTCAAGAGACCCAGTACTTC; cdr3_aa: CSVYRDRIQETQYF
clone_size: few; v_call: TRBV4-3; d_call: TRBD2; j_call: TRBJ2-7; cdr3_nt: TGCGCCAGCAGCCAGAAAGGTGGGCTAGCGGGAGTTTCCTACCACGAGCAGTACTTC; cdr3_aa: CASSQKGGLAGVSYHEQYF
clone_size: -; v_call: TRBV6-5; d_call: -; j_call: TRBJ2-7; cdr3_nt: TGTGCCAGCAGTTTTCGCGGCTCCGAGCAGTACTTC; cdr3_aa: CASSFRGSEQYF
clone_size: -; v_call: TRBV29-1; d_call: -; j_call: TRBJ2-3; cdr3_nt: TGCAGCGTTGAAGGAGCTCAGAGAAACACAGATACGCAGTATTTT; cdr3_aa: CSVEGAQRNTDTQYF
clone_size: -; v_call: TRBV18; d_call: -; j_call: TRBJ1-1; cdr3_nt: TGTGCCAGCTCATTTAACGACGGAGGATTTGAAGCTTTCTTT; cdr3_aa: CASSFNDGGFEAFF
clone_size: once; v_call: TRBV30; d_call: TRBD2; j_call: TRBJ2-5; cdr3_nt: TGTGCCTGGACGGGAGGGGTGACAGAGACCCAGTACTTC; cdr3_aa: CAWTGGVTETQYF
clone_size: -; v_call: TRBV6-5; d_call: TRBD2; j_call: TRBJ2-3; cdr3_nt: TGTGCCAGCAGTCCGACTAGCGGGGGGCAGTATTTT; cdr3_aa: CASSPTSGGQYF
clone_size: -; v_call: TRBV5-6; d_call: TRBD1; j_call: TRBJ1-5; cdr3_nt: TGTGCCAGCAGCTTGGCCCAGGGGGCCGGACAGCCCCAGCATTTT; cdr3_aa: CASSLAQGAGQPQHF
clone_size: -; v_call: TRBV18; d_call: TRBD1; j_call: TRBJ1-2; cdr3_nt: TGTGCCAGCTCACCCACAGGGGACTATGGCTACACCTTC; cdr3_aa: CASSPTGDYGYTF
clone_size: -; v_call: TRBV5-4; d_call: -; j_call: TRBJ1-5; cdr3_nt: TGTGCCAGCAGCTCCGTATCGTGGCAGGGTCAGCCCCAGCATTTT; cdr3_aa: CASSSVSWQGQPQHF